This paragraph reports one T cell receptor (beta chain). The antigen remains undetermined. Germline trimming cut 4 bases from V and 2 bases from J; bases unmatched to any gene: 4. The CDR3 has 15 residues. From germline, CDR1 is SGHTA and CDR2 FQGNSA. 5'RACE with constant-segment primers built TCRalpha and TCRbeta cDNA libraries with UMIs. One entry per CDR3 protein results from TCRdb running MiXCR on the 5' RACE reads. The sample holds hundreds of thousands of distinct CDR3 sequences, 15% to 20% seen once. The source of the sample is a study of T-cell memory formation after mild COVID-19. At the level of the study: TCR clusters were mostly donor specific.

General study findings and limits: Shrinking CD4+ clones were chiefly CM and EM; CD8+ ones were chiefly EMRA. Pre-infection memory held some responding clones, suggesting pre-existing cross-reactive T cells responded.

Source material: PBMCs or a T cell subset sorted from them (not recorded which). The V call is TRBV7-2, the J call TRBJ2-7; 11 bases are shared with TRBD1. The clonotype was recovered from an adult woman who had mild COVID-19 (a few samples of this study predate the infection). Cell type and time point are not known. The CDR3: CASSYGTGGAYEQYF. CDR3 coding DNA: TGTGCCAGCAGCTATGGGACAGGGGGAGCCTACGAGCAGTACTTC.